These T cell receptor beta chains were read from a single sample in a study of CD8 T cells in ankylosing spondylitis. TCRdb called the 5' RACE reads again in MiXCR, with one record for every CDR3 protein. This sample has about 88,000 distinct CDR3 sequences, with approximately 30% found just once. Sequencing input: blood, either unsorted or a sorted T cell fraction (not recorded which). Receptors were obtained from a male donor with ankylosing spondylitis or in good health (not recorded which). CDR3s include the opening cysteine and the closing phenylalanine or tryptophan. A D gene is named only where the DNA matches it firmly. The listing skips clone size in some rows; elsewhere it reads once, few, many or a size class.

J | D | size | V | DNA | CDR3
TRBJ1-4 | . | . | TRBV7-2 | TGTGCCAGCAGCACCCGGACAGATGAAAAACTGTTTTTT | CASSTRTDEKLFF
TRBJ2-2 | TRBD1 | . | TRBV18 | TGTGCCAGCTCTTCGGGACAGACGAACACCGGGGAGCTGTTTTTT | CASSSGQTNTGELFF
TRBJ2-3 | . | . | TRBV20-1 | TGCAGTGGCTTTTCCCCCGGGACAGATACGCAGTATTTT | CSGFSPGTDTQYF
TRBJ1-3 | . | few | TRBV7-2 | TGTGCCAGCAGCTTAGTGGGGGCTTCCGCCTCTGGAAACACCATATATTTT | CASSLVGASASGNTIYF
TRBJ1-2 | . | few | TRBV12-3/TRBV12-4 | TGTGCCAGCAGTTTAGGGCCAGCCTATGGCTACACCTTC | CASSLGPAYGYTF
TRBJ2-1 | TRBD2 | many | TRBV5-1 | TGCGCCAGCAGCAAGACTAGCGAGGAAGATGAGCAGTTCTTC | CASSKTSEEDEQFF
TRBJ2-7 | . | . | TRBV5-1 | TGCGCCAGCAGCTTGAACAGCTACGAGCAGTACTTC | CASSLNSYEQYF
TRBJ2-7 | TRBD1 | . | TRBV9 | TGTGCCAGCAGCGTAGAGTTGGGACAGGGCCCCCTCTACGAGCAGTACTTC | CASSVELGQGPLYEQYF
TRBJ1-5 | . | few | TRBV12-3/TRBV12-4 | TGTGCCAGCAGTTTCTATGAGCGCAATCAGCCCCAGCATTTT | CASSFYERNQPQHF
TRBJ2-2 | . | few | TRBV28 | TGTGCCAGCAGTTCCAATCAGGACACCGGGGAGCTGTTTTTT | CASSSNQDTGELFF
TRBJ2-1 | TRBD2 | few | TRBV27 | TGTGCCAGCAGTTCGGGCGCGTCTAGCGGGGAGAGGAATGAGCAGTTCTTC | CASSSGASSGERNEQFF